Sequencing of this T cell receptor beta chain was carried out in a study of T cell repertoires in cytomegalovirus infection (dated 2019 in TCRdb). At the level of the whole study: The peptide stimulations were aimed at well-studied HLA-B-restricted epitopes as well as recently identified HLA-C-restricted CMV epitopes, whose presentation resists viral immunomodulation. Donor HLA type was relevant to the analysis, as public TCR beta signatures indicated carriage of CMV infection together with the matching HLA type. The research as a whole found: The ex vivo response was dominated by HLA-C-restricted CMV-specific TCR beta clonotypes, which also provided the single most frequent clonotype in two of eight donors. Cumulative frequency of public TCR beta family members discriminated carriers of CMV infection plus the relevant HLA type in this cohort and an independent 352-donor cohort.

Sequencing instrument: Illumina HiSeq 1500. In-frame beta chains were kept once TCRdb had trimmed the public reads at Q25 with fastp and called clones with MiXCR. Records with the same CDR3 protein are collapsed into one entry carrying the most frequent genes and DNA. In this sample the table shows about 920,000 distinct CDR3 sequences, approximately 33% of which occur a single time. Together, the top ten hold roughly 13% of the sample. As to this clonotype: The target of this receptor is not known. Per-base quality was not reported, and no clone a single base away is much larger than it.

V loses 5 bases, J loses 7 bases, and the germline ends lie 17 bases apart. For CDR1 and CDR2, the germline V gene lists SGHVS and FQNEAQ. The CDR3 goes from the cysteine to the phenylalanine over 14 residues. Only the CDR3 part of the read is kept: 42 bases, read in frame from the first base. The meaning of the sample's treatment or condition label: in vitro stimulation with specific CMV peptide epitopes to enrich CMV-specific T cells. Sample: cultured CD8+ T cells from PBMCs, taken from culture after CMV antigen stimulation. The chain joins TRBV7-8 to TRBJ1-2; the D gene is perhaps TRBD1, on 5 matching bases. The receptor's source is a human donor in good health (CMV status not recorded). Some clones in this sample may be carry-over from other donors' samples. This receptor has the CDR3 CASSGGGKGIGYTF. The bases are TGTGCCAGCAGCGGGGGGGGTAAAGGGATTGGCTACACCTTC.